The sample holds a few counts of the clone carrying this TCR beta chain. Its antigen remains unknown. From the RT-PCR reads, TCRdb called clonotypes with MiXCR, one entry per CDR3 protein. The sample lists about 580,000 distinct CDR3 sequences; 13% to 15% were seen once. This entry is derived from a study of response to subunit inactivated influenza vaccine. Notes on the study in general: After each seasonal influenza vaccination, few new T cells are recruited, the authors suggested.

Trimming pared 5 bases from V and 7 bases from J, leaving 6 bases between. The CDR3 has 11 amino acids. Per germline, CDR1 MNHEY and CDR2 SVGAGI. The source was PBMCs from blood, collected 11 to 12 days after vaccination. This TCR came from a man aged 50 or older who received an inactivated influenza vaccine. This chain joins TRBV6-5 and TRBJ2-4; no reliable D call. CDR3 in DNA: TGTGCCAGCAGTAGTCTTAACATTCAGTACTTC. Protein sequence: CASSSLNIQYF.